One and the same sample provided the 30 T cell receptor beta chains below, sequenced in a study of blood T cells in healthy people across ages. The use of a sample-barcoded 5' primer and a J-beta primer mix characterized a second PCR of about 6 to 11 cycles. TCRdb processed the 5' RACE reads anew with MiXCR; each CDR3 protein has one entry. Found here are 1,300,000 or so distinct CDR3 sequences, approximately 60% of them singletons; the top ten hold approximately 7%. Sequencing input: blood. The receptor set was obtained from a man between 18 and 29 years old in good health.

The chain couples TRBV20-1 to TRBJ1-4, with D tentatively TRBD1 (6 bases). Germline lookup yields CDR1 DFQATT and CDR2 SNEGSKA (reference sequence). This CDR3 is built from 11 residues. Trimming cost V 5 bases and J 8 bases, with 9 bases left between them. This CDR3 is CSAGTIEKLFF. The CDR3 DNA is TGCAGTGCTGGGACAATAGAAAAACTGTTTTTT.

This sequence joins TRBV6-5 and TRBJ2-1; weak D call: TRBD2 (5 bases). V was clipped by 2 bases and J by 10 bases, with 9 bases between them. This CDR3 is 12 amino acids long. In germline, CDR1 is MNHEY, CDR2 SVGAGI. The CDR3 DNA is TGTGCCAGCAGTTACCGCTCGGGGGAGCAGTTCTTC. Amino acid sequence: CASSYRSGEQFF.

The V call is TRBV11-2, the J call TRBJ2-3; 7 bases agree with TRBD2. J was trimmed by 2 bases and V by 4 bases; bases with no gene match: 6. Germline assignment: CDR1 SGHAT and CDR2 FQNNGV. The CDR3 spans 15 residues. The CDR3 reads CASSSSGAATDTQYF. The DNA for the CDR3 is TGTGCCAGCAGCTCTAGCGGAGCCGCCACAGATACGCAGTATTTT.

The chain joins TRBV5-7 to TRBJ2-7, with D maybe TRBD2 (5 bases). The DNA end is more similar to TRBJ2-4, so the J call may be wrong. TRBV5-7 counts as an open reading frame of uncertain function. This CDR3 spans 15 amino acids. CDR3 bases: TGTGCCAGCAGCTTGGCGGCTAGCCGCAAAAACATTCAGTACTTC. Translating gives CASSLAASRKNIQYF.

This clonotype was found a few times. The chain carries TRBV2 and TRBJ1-1; D ambiguous. CDR1 SNHLY and CDR2 FYNNEI come from the germline V gene. The CDR3 runs to 15 residues. With 0 bases removed from V and 3 bases from J, the gap between germline ends came to 11 bases. CDR3: CASSEASTYHTEAFF. The CDR3 region has the DNA TGTGCCAGCAGTGAAGCTTCAACATACCACACTGAAGCTTTCTTT.

This clonotype has a handful of counts. The chain links TRBV4-1 to TRBJ2-3; 7 nucleotides agree with TRBD2. The CDR3 contains 12 residues. The V gene end was trimmed by 7 bases and the J gene end by 8 bases; junction bases not matched to a gene: 6. From germline, CDR1 is MGHRA and CDR2 YSYEKL. DNA of the CDR3: TGCGCCAGCAACGGGGGGTTCGGTACGCAGTATTTT. This gives the protein CASNGGFGTQYF.

This clonotype was detected a few times. The chain couples TRBV9 to TRBJ2-7, with a weak D call TRBD2 (6 bases). V was shortened by 3 bases and J by 5 bases, with 18 bases between the two germline ends. The V gene's germline CDR1 is SGDLS and CDR2 YYNGEE. The CDR3 covers 15 residues. CDR3 sequence (DNA): TGTGCCAGCAGCGCCAGCCCCGCGGGAAGTGACGAGCAGTACTTC. Amino acids: CASSASPAGSDEQYF.

V is TRBV14 and J is TRBJ2-7; D unresolved. The germline V gene encodes CDR1 SGHDN and CDR2 FVKESK. V lost 0 bases and J lost 2, with 17 bases in between. The CDR3 covers 17 residues. The CDR3 here is CASSQESGQAPPYEQYF. CDR3 coding DNA: TGTGCCAGCAGCCAAGAGAGTGGGCAGGCCCCCCCCTACGAGCAGTACTTC.

This clonotype was seen more than once but under ten times. The chain joins TRBV29-1 to TRBJ2-3; 7 nucleotides align to TRBD2. The CDR3 consists of 15 residues. Germline V CDR1 and CDR2: SQVTM, ANQGSEA. The V and J ends lost 3 bases and 1 base, in that order; junction bases with no gene match: 7. The CDR3 nucleotides are TGCAGCGTTGATTCGCGGGGGACTCGCACAGATACGCAGTATTTT. As protein: CSVDSRGTRTDTQYF.

The gene calls are TRBV12-3 or TRBV12-4 and TRBJ1-5; D ambiguous. The ends were cut back, 1 base at V and 0 bases at J, with 7 bases in the middle. The CDR3 has 15 residues. Here the CDR3 DNA reads TGTGCCAGCAGTTTAGGGGTTGGTAGCAATCAGCCCCAGCATTTT. Protein sequence: CASSLGVGSNQPQHF.

The CDR3 spells CSVEQADQAQHF. The CDR3, as DNA: TGCAGCGTTGAACAGGCGGACCAGGCCCAGCATTTT. The chain carries TRBV29-1 and TRBJ1-5; D is ambiguous. Trimming left V 2 bases short and J 11 bases short, with 13 bases between. Germline values: CDR1 SQVTM, CDR2 ANQGSEA. The CDR3 extends over 12 amino acids.

The CDR3 nucleotides are TGCAGTGGGGGGAACTACGAGCAGTACTTC. Its translation is CSGGNYEQYF. The V gene is TRBV20-1, the J gene TRBJ2-7; D may match TRBD1 or TRBD2 (5 bases each). Per the germline V gene, CDR1 is DFQATT and CDR2 is SNEGSKA (reference sequence). V lost 7 bases to trimming and J lost 3 bases, with 7 bases between them. This CDR3 region has 10 residues.

This chain uses TRBV27 with TRBJ2-7; no reliable D call. This CDR3 is 13 amino acids long. CDR1 is MNHEY, CDR2 SMNVEV, per germline (reference sequence). Trimming stripped 5 bases from V and 2 bases from J, with 10 bases between. This CDR3 is CASSPSYPYEQYF. The CDR3 DNA reads as TGTGCCAGCAGTCCCTCTTACCCCTACGAGCAGTACTTC.

The chain combines TRBV12-3 or TRBV12-4 with TRBJ2-5; 7 bases agree with TRBD2. The V and J ends lost 7 bases and 5 bases, in that order; junction bases with no gene match: 7. The CDR3 runs to 13 residues. CDR3 nucleotides: TGTGCCAGCAATGAGTGGGAGGGGGAGACCCAGTACTTC. This translates into CASNEWEGETQYF.

The gene calls are TRBV10-2 and TRBJ2-1; a weak D match, TRBD2 (6 bases). Germline V gene lookup returns CDR1 WSHSY and CDR2 SAAADI. V was cut by 3 bases and J by 2 bases, with 17 bases left in between. The CDR3 totals 17 residues. CDR3 sequence: CASSDMAQGGAYNEQFF. CDR3 in DNA: TGCGCCAGCAGTGATATGGCTCAGGGAGGAGCCTACAATGAGCAGTTCTTC.

This sequence joins TRBV7-9 and TRBJ2-7, with 8 bases lining up with TRBD1. CDR1 is SEHNR, CDR2 FQNEAQ, per germline (reference sequence). The junction had 11 bases not matched to a gene; V was cut back by 1 base and J by 3 bases. This CDR3 region has 17 residues. The CDR3 region is CASSLVSFRDRNYEQYF. CDR3 sequence (DNA): TGTGCCAGCAGCTTAGTCTCCTTCCGGGACAGGAACTACGAGCAGTACTTC. The variable domain in full, with the rest retrieved from reference TRBV7-9 and TRBJ2-7, is DTGVSQNPRHKITKRGQNVTFRCDPISEHNRLYWYRQTLGQGPEFLTYFQNEAQLEKSRLLSDRFSAERPKGSFSTLEIQRTEQGDSAMYLCASSLVSFRDRNYEQYFGPGTRLTVT.

The V gene is TRBV6-5, the J gene TRBJ1-2, with 7 positions matching TRBD1. The germline V gene encodes CDR1 MNHEY and CDR2 SVGAGI. With 2 bases clipped from V and 3 bases from J, the junction kept 9 bases outside the gene matches. CDR3 size: 16 residues. Here the CDR3 reads CASSYRRQGGDYGYTF. CDR3 bases: TGTGCCAGCAGTTACCGAAGACAGGGAGGGGACTATGGCTACACCTTC.

This chain uses TRBV29-1 with TRBJ1-2; D gene ambiguous. The CDR3 runs to 12 residues. Between the trimmed V and J ends, which lost 3 bases and 5 bases, there was a span of 10 bases. Per germline, CDR1 SQVTM and CDR2 ANQGSEA. As DNA, the CDR3 is TGCAGCGTTGAGGGAGGGAGGTATGGCTACACCTTC. Protein: CSVEGGRYGYTF.

The chain employs TRBV7-9 and TRBJ2-7; tentatively, D is TRBD1 (6 bases). The J call may be mistaken, given a closer DNA end match to TRBJ2-5. The CDR3 has 15 amino acids. Germline V gene sequence: CDR1 SEHNR, CDR2 FQNEAQ (reference sequence). This CDR3 reads CASSPRGTFSETQYF. CDR3 DNA: TGTGCCAGCAGCCCAAGAGGGACATTCTCCGAGACCCAGTACTTC.

The chain couples TRBV4-1 to TRBJ1-6; D may be TRBD1 (5 bases). Trimming removed 5 bases from V and 7 bases from J, with 12 bases in between. The CDR3 covers 14 residues. Germline CDR1 is MGHRA and CDR2 is YSYEKL. CDR3 amino acids: CASSWQGENSPLHF. The CDR3 bases are TGCGCCAGCAGCTGGCAGGGAGAGAATTCACCCCTCCACTTT.

The V gene is TRBV20-1, the J gene TRBJ2-3; 8 nucleotides line up with TRBD2. V lost 3 bases and J lost 6; bases outside the gene matches: 17. This CDR3 has 17 residues. Germline CDR1 reads DFQATT; CDR2 reads SNEGSKA (reference sequence). CDR3 sequence reads: CSASDDRLAGSWDTQYF. The CDR3 coding sequence is TGCAGTGCTAGTGATGATAGGCTAGCGGGTTCGTGGGATACGCAGTATTTT.

This clonotype was seen a single time. This chain links TRBV5-1 with TRBJ2-5, with D possibly TRBD2 on 6 matching bases. The ends were cut back, 0 bases at V and 11 bases at J, with 17 bases in the middle. CDR3 length equals 14 residues. Germline V gene data show CDR1 as SGHRS and CDR2 as YFSETQ. CDR3 DNA sequence: TGCGCCAGCAGCTTGGTTAGGAGCCCGGGGGAGCAGTACTTC. Translating gives CASSLVRSPGEQYF.

This clonotype was observed a few times. The V call is TRBV12-3 or TRBV12-4, the J call TRBJ1-2; weak D call: TRBD1 (5 bases). The CDR3 covers 13 residues. Between the trimmed V and J ends, which lost 6 bases and 5 bases, there was a span of 13 bases. The CDR3 reads CASSLEGEYGYTF. The CDR3 coding sequence is TGTGCCAGCAGCCTGGAAGGGGAATATGGCTACACCTTC.

V and J are TRBV7-8 and TRBJ2-7; TRBD1 aligns across 9 bases. Germline V gene lookup returns CDR1 SGHVS and CDR2 FQNEAQ. This CDR3 has 15 amino acids. Germline trimming cut 6 bases from V and 3 bases from J; bases unmatched to any gene: 9. This chain's CDR3 is CASSYTSGQGYEQYF. The CDR3 DNA follows: TGTGCCAGCAGTTATACCTCGGGACAGGGCTACGAGCAGTACTTC.

The V call is TRBV20-1, the J call TRBJ2-7, with TRBD1 matching over 7 bases. The CDR3 covers 16 residues. J lost 4 bases, V lost 0 bases, and 12 bases had no gene match. The germline V gene has CDR1 DFQATT and CDR2 SNEGSKA (reference sequence). The CDR3 DNA is TGCAGTGCTAGAGATGCCGGTCTCGGACAGGTTTACGAGCAGTACTTC. It codes for CSARDAGLGQVYEQYF.

This clonotype turned up a few times. The rearrangement uses TRBV24-1 and TRBJ2-5; D may be TRBD1 or TRBD2 (5 bases each). Germline lookup yields CDR1 KGHDR and CDR2 SFDVKD. Trimming took 3 bases from V and 3 from J, leaving 13 bases between them. This CDR3 has 15 amino acids. CDR3 nucleotide sequence: TGTGCCACCAGTGATACACCGGGGACCGAAGAGACCCAGTACTTC. The encoded protein is CATSDTPGTEETQYF.

CDR3 region: CASSYGGGRGVFSSYEQYF. Written as DNA, the CDR3 is TGTGCCAGCAGTTACGGTGGGGGGCGCGGGGTTTTTAGCTCCTACGAGCAGTACTTC. The chain links TRBV6-5 to TRBJ2-7; D may correspond to TRBD1 or TRBD2 (6 bases each). CDR1 is MNHEY, CDR2 SVGAGI, per germline. Deletions cut 2 bases from V and 0 bases from J, with 23 bases between. CDR3 length: 19 residues.

This clonotype was detected a few times. V gene TRBV9 combines with J gene TRBJ2-3; 9 bases are shared with TRBD2. This CDR3 is built from 16 residues. J gave up 3 bases and V 4 bases, and 9 bases lay outside the gene matches. Germline-derived CDR1 and CDR2 are SGDLS and YYNGEE. The CDR3 nucleotides read TGTGCCAGCAGCCACCCGGCGGGGGGGCCGACAGATACGCAGTATTTT. Encoded protein: CASSHPAGGPTDTQYF.

This clonotype was recorded at least ten times. At one end, the junction sequence differs from germline, possibly due to a read error. V gene TRBV9 combines with J gene TRBJ2-7; a possible D gene is TRBD1 (5 bases). The germline V gene encodes CDR1 SGDLS and CDR2 YYNGEE. The CDR3 extends over 13 amino acids. The CDR3 region has the DNA TGCGCCAGCAGCCCCTCCCAGGGCTACGAGCAGTACTTC. Translating it yields CASSPSQGYEQYF.

The rearrangement uses TRBV20-1 and TRBJ2-4; 13 bases fit TRBD2. The J call is doubtful: the DNA matches TRBJ2-7 better. The CDR3 contains 15 residues. Germline CDR1 is DFQATT and CDR2 is SNEGSKA (reference sequence). The CDR3 is CSADPGTSGDYEQYF. The DNA for the CDR3 is TGCAGTGCTGATCCGGGGACTAGCGGGGATTACGAGCAGTACTTC.